The clone carrying this T cell receptor (beta chain) was picked up a small number of times. Its cognate antigen is unknown. Though nominally healthy at sampling, donors likely had unrecorded immune exposures. With 60 Vbeta and 13 Jbeta primers, the PCR was carried out. The table came from immunoSEQ multiplex PCR; TCRdb's copy has only in-frame clones and leaves some out. The sample contains 180,000 or so clones, roughly 9.4% of which appear only once. This specimen comes from a study of cytomegalovirus exposure and HLA in healthy donors. Study information: About 79% of several hundred genotyped donors fell in the Caucasian-associated ancestry cluster. General study results and limits: The study designated about 180 TCR beta chains cytomegalovirus-associated.

The sequence came from a woman in her twenties or thirties in good health and CMV-seropositive. The specimen was PBMCs.

Written as DNA, the CDR3 is TGTGCCAGCAGTGCTCAGCGGACGAGCACAGATACGCAGTATTTT. This encodes CASSAQRTSTDTQYF. The chain is built from TRBV2 and TRBJ2-3; tentative D call: TRBD2 (5 bases). V lost 4 bases and J lost 0, with 11 bases in between. Germline CDR1 and CDR2: SNHLY and FYNNEI. This CDR3 contains 15 residues.